The clone carrying this T cell receptor (beta chain) was detected many times. Using RNA transcripts as the source, TCR beta CDR3 regions were amplified. Using the HTBI primer set, a first-round RT-PCR was run on the TCR CDR3. From the multiplex PCR reads, TCRdb called clonotypes with MiXCR, one entry per CDR3 protein. Altogether around 260,000 distinct CDR3 sequences are present, about 25% being singletons, with the ten largest covering around 30%. V shed 6 bases and J shed 4 bases, with 12 bases lying between them. The CDR3 length is 13 residues. This sample was included in a study of T cells in Graves' hyperthyroidism and ophthalmopathy.

The sequenced material came from blood. The source is a man aged 40-55 years with Graves' hyperthyroidism that later progressed to Graves' ophthalmopathy. The chain has TRBV12-3 or TRBV12-4 and TRBJ1-1; D perhaps matches TRBD1 (5 bases). The CDR3 here is CASSQGSITEAFF. In DNA form, the CDR3 reads TGTGCCAGCAGCCAGGGTTCAATCACTGAAGCTTTCTTT.